These 21 T cell receptor beta chains were sequenced from one sample in a study of T cell changes during pregnancy in multiple sclerosis. The repertoire was sequenced with immunoSEQ multiplex PCR; TCRdb's copy has only in-frame clones and lacks some. The sample records around 110,000 clones, about nine tenths being singletons. Sequenced material: peripheral blood, taken in the third trimester of pregnancy. The receptors derive from a female donor in good health, enrolled as a control in a pregnancy study.

The V gene is TRBV7-2, the J gene TRBJ1-1; 9 nucleotides agree with TRBD1. Losses at the gene ends were 5 bases for V and 0 bases for J; bases not matched to a gene: 7. Germline-derived CDR1 and CDR2 are SGHTA and FQGNSA. The CDR3 totals 16 residues. The CDR3 spells CASSQQGASMNTEAFF. CDR3 in DNA: TGTGCCAGCAGCCAACAGGGGGCATCAATGAACACTGAAGCTTTCTTT. The whole variable domain, filled in from reference TRBV7-2 and TRBJ1-1, reads GAGVSQSPSNKVTEKGKDVELRCDPISGHTALYWYRQSLGQGLEFLIYFQGNSAPDKSGLPSDRFSAERTGGSVSTLTIQRTQQEDSAVYLCASSQQGASMNTEAFFGQGTRLTVV.

The chain joins TRBV6-5 to TRBJ2-7; 7 bases line up with TRBD1. The CDR3 is 13 amino acids. V trimming: 8 bases; J trimming: 6 bases; junction bases outside the gene matches: 10. Germline V gene sequence: CDR1 MNHEY, CDR2 SVGAGI. As DNA, the CDR3 is TGTGCCAGCCGGACAGGATTAGACGGCGAGCAGTACTTC. Translation gives CASRTGLDGEQYF.

The rearrangement links TRBV19 to TRBJ1-3, with TRBD1 matching 9 bases. In germline, CDR1 is LNHDA, CDR2 SQIVND (reference sequence). The CDR3 is made up of 13 amino acids. Trimming removed 9 bases from V and 4 bases from J; junction bases left unmatched: 4. CDR3 sequence: CASSTGGGNTIYF. CDR3 DNA: TGTGCCAGCTCGACAGGGGGAGGAAACACCATATATTTT.

V gene TRBV4-2 combines with J gene TRBJ2-1; D unclear. This CDR3 region has 12 residues. Per germline, CDR1 LGHNA and CDR2 YNFKEQ. Deletions cut 2 bases from V and 12 bases from J, with 11 bases between. The CDR3 sequence is CASSQRLGGQFF. The CDR3 bases are TGTGCCAGCAGCCAACGCTTAGGCGGGCAGTTCTTC.

V usage is TRBV7-2 and J usage is TRBJ2-7, with unresolved D. Germline loops: CDR1 SGHTA, CDR2 FQGNSA. The CDR3 spans 14 residues. The V and J ends lost 3 bases and 2 bases respectively, with 11 bases between them. The CDR3 sequence is CASSFGQAPYEQYF. CDR3 nucleotide sequence: TGTGCCAGCAGCTTTGGTCAGGCCCCCTACGAGCAGTACTTC.

V usage is TRBV7-3 and J usage is TRBJ2-5; weak D call: TRBD2 (5 bases). The CDR3 sequence is 13 residues long. Trimming removed 4 bases from V and 3 bases from J, with 9 bases in between. The germline V gene encodes CDR1 SGHTA and CDR2 FQGTGA. Here the CDR3 DNA reads TGTGCCAGCAGCTCAGACTATAAAGAGACCCAGTACTTC. Protein sequence: CASSSDYKETQYF.

The CDR3 nucleotides read TGTGCCAGCAGCGTATGGACAGGGGATGATTCACCCCTCCACTTT. Its translation is CASSVWTGDDSPLHF. This chain connects TRBV9 to TRBJ1-6, with 9 bases aligning to TRBD1. The germline V gene encodes CDR1 SGDLS and CDR2 YYNGEE. V lost 1 base, J lost 8 bases, and 4 bases stayed unmatched. The CDR3 spans 15 residues.

This chain links TRBV4-3 with TRBJ1-3; D is unclear. V shed 1 base and J shed 0 bases, with 7 bases lying between them. The CDR3 contains 15 residues. Germline V gene data show CDR1 as LGHNA and CDR2 as YSLEER. The CDR3 nucleotides are TGCGCCAGCAGCCAAGTACTTTTCTCTGGAAACACCATATATTTT. Protein: CASSQVLFSGNTIYF.

The chain carries TRBV9 and TRBJ1-2; 11 bases are shared with TRBD1. Per the germline V gene, CDR1 is SGDLS and CDR2 is YYNGEE. The CDR3 spans 15 residues. V shed 4 bases, J shed 5 bases, and the junction held 7 bases outside the gene matches. The CDR3 region has the DNA TGTGCCAGCAGCCCAGGGACAGGGGGGGCATATGGCTACACCTTC. Translation gives CASSPGTGGAYGYTF. Complete variable domain (other parts from reference TRBV9 and TRBJ1-2): DSGVTQTPKHLITATGQRVTLRCSPRSGDLSVYWYQQSLDQGLQFLIQYYNGEERAKGNILERFSAQQFPDLHSELNLSSLELGDSALYFCASSPGTGGAYGYTFGSGTRLTVV.

The chain has TRBV6-5 and TRBJ1-1; D remains ambiguous. Germline V gene lookup returns CDR1 MNHEY and CDR2 SVGAGI. V dropped 3 bases and J dropped 4 bases, with 12 bases sitting between them. CDR3 length: 14 residues. For the CDR3, the DNA is TGTGCCAGCAGTTATCGTCCGGGAGGCACTGAAGCTTTCTTT. Translation gives CASSYRPGGTEAFF.

The gene calls are TRBV6-7 and TRBJ2-1; TRBD1 matches 8 bases. Being an ORF, TRBV6-7 has a function that is uncertain. The J segment lost 6 bases and the V segment lost 0 bases, leaving 13 bases of the junction unmatched. The CDR3 runs 18 residues. The CDR3 DNA reads as TGTGCCAGCAGTTACTCGAACTTGGAGTCAGGGGGCGGCAATGAGCAGTTCTTC. Amino acid sequence: CASSYSNLESGGGNEQFF.

The rearrangement joins TRBV4-2 to TRBJ2-5, with 10 bases fitting TRBD1. The CDR3 runs to 14 residues. Trimming cost V 4 bases and J 4 bases; bases outside gene matches: 3. Per the germline V gene, CDR1 is LGHNA and CDR2 is YNFKEQ. The CDR3 is CASSPRTGGETQYF. In DNA, the CDR3 is TGTGCCAGCAGCCCTAGGACAGGGGGAGAGACCCAGTACTTC.

The V call is TRBV19, the J call TRBJ1-3; the D gene is possibly TRBD1 (5 bases). Trimming cost V 3 bases and J 4 bases, with 10 bases left between them. The CDR3 totals 14 residues. CDR1 and CDR2 (germline): LNHDA, SQIVND (reference sequence). This CDR3 reads CASSITGVGNTIYF. The DNA of the CDR3 is TGTGCCAGTAGTATCACAGGCGTCGGAAACACCATATATTTT.

The chain employs TRBV7-3 and TRBJ1-2; possibly TRBD1 for D (5 bases). CDR3 size: 15 residues. The germline V gene encodes CDR1 SGHTA and CDR2 FQGTGA. V gave up 3 bases and J gave up 4 bases, with 15 bases separating them. CDR3 region: CASSFIGRDAYGYTF. The CDR3 region has the DNA TGTGCCAGCAGCTTTATAGGCAGGGATGCCTATGGCTACACCTTC.

V and J are TRBV6-5 and TRBJ2-1, with TRBD2 matching 7 bases. With 7 bases clipped from V and 6 bases from J, the junction kept 9 bases outside the gene matches. The CDR3 covers 14 residues. From germline, CDR1 is MNHEY and CDR2 SVGAGI. CDR3 sequence: CASTPPGGGNEQFF. The CDR3 coding sequence is TGTGCCAGCACTCCCCCGGGGGGAGGCAATGAGCAGTTCTTC.

This sequence joins TRBV2 and TRBJ2-7; D remains ambiguous. CDR1 and CDR2 from the germline V gene are SNHLY and FYNNEI. Trimming stripped 8 bases from V and 3 bases from J, with 5 bases between. This CDR3 is built from 10 residues. This CDR3 is CASELYEQYF. CDR3 nucleotide sequence: TGTGCCAGCGAACTCTACGAGCAGTACTTC. Looking up the rest from reference TRBV2 and TRBJ2-7 gives the full variable domain: EPEVTQTPSHQVTQMGQEVILRCVPISNHLYFYWYRQILGQKVEFLVSFYNNEISEKSEIFDDQFSVERPDGSNFTLKIRSTKLEDSAMYFCASELYEQYFGPGTRLTVT.

The rearrangement uses TRBV5-1 and TRBJ1-1; TRBD1 matches 10 bases. Germline V gene data show CDR1 as SGHRS and CDR2 as YFSETQ. CDR3 length: 15 residues. J was trimmed by 8 bases and V by 4 bases; bases with no gene match: 11. The CDR3 loop reads CASSRRTGGMDEAFF. CDR3 DNA sequence: TGCGCCAGCAGCAGGCGGACAGGGGGGATGGACGAAGCTTTCTTT.

The chain employs TRBV2 and TRBJ1-2; no definite D call. The CDR3 contains 15 residues. The germline V and J ends were trimmed by 3 bases and 8 bases, with 19 bases remaining between them. CDR1 and CDR2 from the germline V gene are SNHLY and FYNNEI. CDR3 nucleotide sequence: TGTGCCAGCAGTGAGTACGGTCGGGGTTACCAGGGCTACACCTTC. This translates into CASSEYGRGYQGYTF.

The CDR3 loop is CASSIGGPGQERRYNEQFF. CDR3 sequence (DNA): TGTGCCAGCAGCATTGGAGGACCGGGACAGGAGCGAAGGTACAATGAGCAGTTCTTC. The V gene is TRBV5-5, the J gene TRBJ2-1, with 8 nucleotides matching TRBD1. CDR1 and CDR2 (germline): SGHKS, YYEKEE (reference sequence). V lost 4 bases to trimming and J lost 4 bases; unmatched junction nucleotides: 19. The CDR3 is made up of 19 amino acids. Full variable domain (rest looked up from reference TRBV5-5 and TRBJ2-1): DAGVTQSPTHLIKTRGQQVTLRCSPISGHKSVSWYQQVLGQGPQFIFQYYEKEERGRGNFPDRFSARQFPNYSSELNVNALLLGDSALYLCASSIGGPGQERRYNEQFFGPGTRLTVL.

Worth noting for this clone: Other nucleotide sequences in the sample specify the same CDR3. The V and J genes are TRBV9 and TRBJ1-1; TRBD1 agrees at 8 bases. The CDR3 runs to 13 residues. Germline CDR1 is SGDLS and CDR2 is YYNGEE. J was trimmed by 4 bases and V by 3 bases; bases with no gene match: 2. This CDR3 is CASSGQGRTEAFF. The CDR3 DNA follows: TGTGCCAGCAGCGGACAGGGGCGCACTGAAGCTTTCTTT.

The chain links TRBV25-1 to TRBJ1-1, with unresolved D. The germline V and J ends were trimmed by 4 bases and 1 base, with 10 bases remaining between them. CDR3 length: 14 amino acids. CDR1 and CDR2 from the germline V gene are MGHDK and SYGVNS. The CDR3 region is CASSAPDKNTEAFF. In nucleotides, the CDR3 is TGTGCCAGCAGTGCCCCCGACAAGAACACTGAAGCTTTCTTT.